This T cell receptor (beta chain) was recovered during a study of blood T cell repertoires in COVID-19. Study as a whole: Donors in the United States, Italy and Spain gave samples during acute or convalescent COVID-19. PBMCs, B-cell-depleted T cells, or T cells were the source of the cDNA or gDNA that made up the material.

Original analysis: Reference gene primers were amplified, and this amplification served to estimate nucleated cell counts. Only in-frame clones appear in the TCRdb table, and some are missing; sequencing was by immunoSEQ multiplex PCR. V and J calls and clone size are copied from that table; D and trimming were computed from the DNA. Of over 250,000 clones listed, roughly 80% are singletons. CDR3 length equals 13 residues. V was trimmed by 9 bases and J by 0 bases, leaving 10 bases between them. Germline V lookup: CDR1 KGHDR, CDR2 SFDVKD. Sequencing was carried out using peripheral blood. The chain uses TRBV24-1 and TRBJ2-5, with D possibly TRBD1 on 6 matching bases. The clonotype originates from a woman aged 50 to 60 who had recovered from COVID-19. CDR3 sequence reads: CATGDKYQETQYF. The CDR3 nucleotides read TGTGCCACCGGGGACAAGTACCAAGAGACCCAGTACTTC.